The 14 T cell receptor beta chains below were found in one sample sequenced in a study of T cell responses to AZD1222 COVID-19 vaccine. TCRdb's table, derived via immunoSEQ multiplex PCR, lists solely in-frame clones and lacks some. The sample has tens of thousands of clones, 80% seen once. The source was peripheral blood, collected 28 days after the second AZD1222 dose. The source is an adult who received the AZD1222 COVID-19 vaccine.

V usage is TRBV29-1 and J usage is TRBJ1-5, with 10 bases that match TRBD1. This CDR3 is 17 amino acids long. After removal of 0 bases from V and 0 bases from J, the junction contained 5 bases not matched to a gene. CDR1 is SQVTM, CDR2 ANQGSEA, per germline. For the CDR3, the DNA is TGCAGCGTTGAAGAGAAGGGACAGGGGCATAGCAATCAGCCCCAGCATTTT. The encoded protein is CSVEEKGQGHSNQPQHF.

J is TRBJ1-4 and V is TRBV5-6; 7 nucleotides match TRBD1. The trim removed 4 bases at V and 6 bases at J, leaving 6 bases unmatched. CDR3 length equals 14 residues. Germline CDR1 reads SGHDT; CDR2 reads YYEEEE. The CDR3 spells CASSGGTEYEKLFF. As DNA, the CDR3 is TGTGCCAGCAGCGGGGGGACAGAATATGAAAAACTGTTTTTT.

The CDR3 loop reads CASSLMAEKLFF. The CDR3 DNA is TGTGCCAGCAGCTTAATGGCGGAAAAACTGTTTTTT. This chain joins TRBV7-9 and TRBJ1-4, with D hard to call. Trimming pared 2 bases from V and 8 bases from J, leaving 6 bases between. The germline gives CDR1 SEHNR, CDR2 FQNEAQ (reference sequence). The CDR3 has 12 residues. The variable domain in full, completed from reference TRBV7-9 and TRBJ1-4, reads DTGVSQNPRHKITKRGQNVTFRCDPISEHNRLYWYRQTLGQGPEFLTYFQNEAQLEKSRLLSDRFSAERPKGSFSTLEIQRTEQGDSAMYLCASSLMAEKLFFGSGTQLSVL.

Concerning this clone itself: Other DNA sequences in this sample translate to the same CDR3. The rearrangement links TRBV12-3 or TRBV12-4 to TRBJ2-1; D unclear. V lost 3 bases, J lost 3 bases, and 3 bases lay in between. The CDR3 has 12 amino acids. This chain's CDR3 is CASSFGYNEQFF. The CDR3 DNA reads TGTGCCAGCAGTTTTGGCTACAATGAGCAGTTCTTC.

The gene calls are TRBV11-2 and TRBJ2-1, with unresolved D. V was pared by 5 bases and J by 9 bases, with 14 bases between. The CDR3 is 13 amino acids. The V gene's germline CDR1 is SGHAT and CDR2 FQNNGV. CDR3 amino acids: CASSRVVEGEQFF. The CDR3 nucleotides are TGTGCCAGCAGCCGGGTGGTGGAAGGTGAGCAGTTCTTC.

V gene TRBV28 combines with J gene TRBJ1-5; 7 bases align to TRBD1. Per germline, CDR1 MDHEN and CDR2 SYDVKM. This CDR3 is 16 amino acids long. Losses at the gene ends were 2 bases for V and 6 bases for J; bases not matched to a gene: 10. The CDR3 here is CASSLETGPLGQPQHF. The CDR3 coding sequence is TGTGCCAGCAGTTTAGAGACAGGGCCATTAGGTCAGCCCCAGCATTTT. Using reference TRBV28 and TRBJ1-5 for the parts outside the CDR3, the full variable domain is DVKVTQSSRYLVKRTGEKVFLECVQDMDHENMFWYRQDPGLGLRLIYFSYDVKMKEKGDIPEGYSVSREKKERFSLILESASTNQTSMYLCASSLETGPLGQPQHFGDGTRLSIL.

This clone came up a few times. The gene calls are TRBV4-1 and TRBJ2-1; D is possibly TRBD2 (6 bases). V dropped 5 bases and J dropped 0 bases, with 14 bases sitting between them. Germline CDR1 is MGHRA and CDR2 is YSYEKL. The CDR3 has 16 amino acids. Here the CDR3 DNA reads TGCGCCAGCAGCGAAAACGCGGGGAGCTCCTACAATGAGCAGTTCTTC. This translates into CASSENAGSSYNEQFF.

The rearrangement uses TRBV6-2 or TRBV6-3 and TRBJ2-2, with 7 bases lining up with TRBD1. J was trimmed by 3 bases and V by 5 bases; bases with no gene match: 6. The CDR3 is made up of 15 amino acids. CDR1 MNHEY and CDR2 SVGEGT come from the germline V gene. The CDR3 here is CASSQTGEYTGELFF. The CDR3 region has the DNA TGTGCCAGCAGTCAAACAGGGGAGTACACCGGGGAGCTGTTTTTT.

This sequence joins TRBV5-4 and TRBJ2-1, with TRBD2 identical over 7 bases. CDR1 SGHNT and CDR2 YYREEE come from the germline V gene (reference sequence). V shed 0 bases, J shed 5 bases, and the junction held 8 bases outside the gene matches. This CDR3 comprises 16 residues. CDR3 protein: CASSLDFLAGHNEQFF. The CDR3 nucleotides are TGTGCCAGCAGCTTGGACTTCTTAGCGGGCCACAATGAGCAGTTCTTC.

CDR3 nucleotides: TGCGCCAGCAGCCAAGATCCCCAGGGAAATAGCAATCAGCCCCAGCATTTT. Protein: CASSQDPQGNSNQPQHF. The chain is built from TRBV4-3 and TRBJ1-5; D possibly corresponds to TRBD1 (5 bases). There are 17 residues in the CDR3. Trimming took off 0 bases at V and 0 bases at J, with 12 bases between the two ends. Germline values: CDR1 LGHNA, CDR2 YSLEER.

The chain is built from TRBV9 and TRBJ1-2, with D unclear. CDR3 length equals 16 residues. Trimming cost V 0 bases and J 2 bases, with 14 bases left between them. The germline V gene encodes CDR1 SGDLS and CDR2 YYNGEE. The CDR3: CASSVAEGNRNYGYTF. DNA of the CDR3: TGTGCCAGCAGCGTAGCTGAGGGAAACAGAAACTATGGCTACACCTTC. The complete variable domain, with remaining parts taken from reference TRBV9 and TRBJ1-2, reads DSGVTQTPKHLITATGQRVTLRCSPRSGDLSVYWYQQSLDQGLQFLIQYYNGEERAKGNILERFSAQQFPDLHSELNLSSLELGDSALYFCASSVAEGNRNYGYTFGSGTRLTVV.

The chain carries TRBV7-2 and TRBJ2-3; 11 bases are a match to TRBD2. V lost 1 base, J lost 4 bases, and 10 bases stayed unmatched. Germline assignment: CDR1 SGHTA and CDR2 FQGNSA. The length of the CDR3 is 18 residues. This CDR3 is CASSLVLLAGGPPDTQYF. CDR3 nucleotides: TGTGCCAGCAGCTTAGTCTTATTAGCGGGGGGGCCCCCAGATACGCAGTATTTT.

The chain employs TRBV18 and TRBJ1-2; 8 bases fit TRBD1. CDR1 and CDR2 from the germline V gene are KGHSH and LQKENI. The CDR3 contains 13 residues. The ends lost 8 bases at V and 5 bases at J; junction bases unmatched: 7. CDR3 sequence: CASQQGGWYGYTF. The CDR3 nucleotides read TGTGCCAGCCAACAGGGGGGTTGGTATGGCTACACCTTC. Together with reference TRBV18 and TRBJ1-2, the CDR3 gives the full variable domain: NAGVMQNPRHLVRRRGQEARLRCSPMKGHSHVYWYRQLPEEGLKFMVYLQKENIIDESGMPKERFSAEFPKEGPSILRIQQVVRGDSAAYFCASQQGGWYGYTFGSGTRLTVV.

The CDR3 loop is CASSNYEQYF. The DNA for the CDR3 is TGTGCCAGCAGCAACTACGAGCAGTACTTC. This chain uses TRBV6-5 with TRBJ2-7; D not certain. Trimming shortened V by 6 bases and J by 3 bases, and 3 bases separated the two germline ends. The germline gives CDR1 MNHEY, CDR2 SVGAGI. CDR3 length: 10 amino acids.